These T cell receptor beta chains were read from a single sample in a study of molecular identifiers for immune sequencing clone quantification. One entry per CDR3 protein, called by TCRdb with MiXCR from the PCR reads. This table has approximately 500,000 distinct CDR3 sequences, about a quarter appearing once. What was sequenced was naive CD8+ T cells from blood, with Jurkat cell RNA spiked in. These receptor sequences come from a human donor in good health. Some libraries in this study had Jurkat cell RNA spiked in. The CDR3 runs from the conserved cysteine through the conserved F or W. Fields, in order: J gene, D gene, V gene, clone size, CDR3 DNA, CDR3 protein. A D gene is named only where the DNA matches it firmly. The size entry is marked missing in some rows and otherwise reads once, few, many or a size class.

TRBJ2-7 | TRBD1 | TRBV11-2 | - | TGTGCCAGCAGCCCCCGGGACAGGGCCTCCTACGAGCAGTACTTC | CASSPRDRASYEQYF
TRBJ2-7 | - | TRBV6-2/TRBV6-3 | - | TGTGCCTGCAGCCCCTCCTACGAGCAGTACTTC | CACSPSYEQYF
TRBJ2-7 | TRBD1 | TRBV5-3 | few | TGTGCCAGCAGATCCGGGACAGGGTCGTACGAGCAGTACTTC | CASRSGTGSYEQYF
TRBJ2-7 | TRBD1 | TRBV19 | - | TGTGCCAGTAGTATCGGGACAGGAGCCCTCTACGAGCAGTACTTC | CASSIGTGALYEQYF
TRBJ1-2 | - | TRBV9 | - | TGTGCCAGCAGCCCGCTCGCCGGGGCGGAAGGCTACACCTTC | CASSPLAGAEGYTF
TRBJ1-5 | - | TRBV29-1 | many | TGCAGCGAGGCGCAGGGTCCGGGTAATCAGCCCCAGCATTTT | CSEAQGPGNQPQHF
TRBJ2-5 | - | TRBV10-3 | - | TGTGCCATCAGTGAAGGGCCTAAAGAGACCCAGTACTTC | CAISEGPKETQYF
TRBJ2-5 | TRBD1 | TRBV5-1 | once | TGCGCCAGCAGCCGGGACAGGGATGGAGAGACCCAGTACTTC | CASSRDRDGETQYF
TRBJ2-5 | - | TRBV4-1 | - | TGCGCCAGCAGCCAAGTGGGGGTCGGGGAGACCCAGTACTTC | CASSQVGVGETQYF
TRBJ2-3 | - | TRBV3-1 | - | TGTGCCAGCAGACCGGCCCGAAATGGTACGGATACGCAGTATTTT | CASRPARNGTDTQYF
TRBJ2-5 | TRBD1 | TRBV12-3/TRBV12-4 | few | TGTGCCAGCAGTCCGTCGGACAGGGGGCGTGAGACCCAGTACTTC | CASSPSDRGRETQYF
TRBJ1-4 | - | TRBV7-9 | few | TGTGCCAGCAGCTACATTAATGAAAAACTGTTTTTT | CASSYINEKLFF
TRBJ1-2 | TRBD1 | TRBV4-3 | - | TGCGCCAGCAGCCAAGCCGACAGGGCGGACCTATATGGCTACACCTTC | CASSQADRADLYGYTF
TRBJ2-4 | TRBD1 | TRBV4-3 | - | TGCGCCAGCAGCCAATTTTTAGGGACAGAACTAGCCAAAAACATTCAGTACTTC | CASSQFLGTELAKNIQYF
TRBJ2-2 | - | TRBV4-3 | - | TGCGCCAGCAGCCAGAACACAGGGACCGGGGAGCTGTTTTTT | CASSQNTGTGELFF
TRBJ2-2 | TRBD2 | TRBV29-1 | once | TGCAGCGTTGAAAGGCTAGCGGGGAGTTCCGGGGAGCTGTTTTTT | CSVERLAGSSGELFF
TRBJ2-7 | - | TRBV7-6 | many | TGTGCCAGCAGCTTTTCGCCGGGGTCAGACTACGAGCAGTACTTC | CASSFSPGSDYEQYF
TRBJ2-1 | - | TRBV7-6 | - | TGTGCCAGCAGCCCCTCAGAAAACAATGAGCAGTTCTTC | CASSPSENNEQFF
TRBJ1-5 | - | TRBV13 | - | TGTGCCAGCAGCTTCGGGGTTAGACAGCCCCAGCATTTT | CASSFGVRQPQHF
TRBJ1-1 | - | TRBV6-2/TRBV6-3 | - | TGTGCCAGCCGACGGAACTACGACACTGAAGCTTTCTTT | CASRRNYDTEAFF
TRBJ1-1 | - | TRBV10-3 | few | TGTGCCACCAGGAAACAAGGGACGGAAGACACTGAAGCTTTCTTT | CATRKQGTEDTEAFF
TRBJ2-7 | - | TRBV6-6 | few | TGTGCCAGCAGCCCCCCGGGGGTCGCGGGGGAGCAGTACTTC | CASSPPGVAGEQYF
TRBJ2-4 | - | TRBV12-3/TRBV12-4 | few | TGTGCCAGCAGGCCGAGACAGCTCGGGTTAGCCAAAAACATTCAGTACTTC | CASRPRQLGLAKNIQYF
TRBJ2-2 | TRBD2 | TRBV11-1 | few | TGTGCCAGCAGCTTACCTAGCGGTAACACCGGGGAGCTGTTTTTT | CASSLPSGNTGELFF
TRBJ2-2 | TRBD1 | TRBV28 | many | TGTGCCAGCAGTTTATCTGACAGGGGATTGGCCGGGGAGCTGTTTTTT | CASSLSDRGLAGELFF
TRBJ2-7 | - | TRBV20-1 | - | TGCAGCGAACAGGAGCGCCTCTCCTACGAGCAGTACTTC | CSEQERLSYEQYF
TRBJ2-7 | - | TRBV7-2 | - | TGTGCCAGCAGCTTACACGAGCACACCGACTTCTACGAGCAGTACTTC | CASSLHEHTDFYEQYF
TRBJ2-7 | - | TRBV19 | - | TGTGCCAGTAGTATGGGGGCAACAACCTACGAGCAGTACTTC | CASSMGATTYEQYF
TRBJ1-5 | - | TRBV27 | few | TGTGCCAGCAGTTCCGGTTGGGTCGAGCAGCCCCAGCATTTT | CASSSGWVEQPQHF
TRBJ2-3 | TRBD2 | TRBV20-1 | - | TGCAGTGCTAGAACACGACTAGCGACAGATACGCAGTATTTT | CSARTRLATDTQYF
TRBJ1-1 | - | TRBV6-6 | - | TGTGCCAGCAATAGGGGAGCAACAGACACTGAAGCTTTCTTT | CASNRGATDTEAFF
TRBJ2-3 | TRBD2 | TRBV7-2 | many | TGTGCCAGCAGCTTAGCCCCGGGACTAGCGGGAGTGGGGGCAGATACGCAGTATTTT | CASSLAPGLAGVGADTQYF
TRBJ1-1 | - | TRBV5-4 | many | TGTGCCAGCAGTTTTACAGGGTACACTGAAGCTTTCTTT | CASSFTGYTEAFF
TRBJ2-3 | TRBD2 | TRBV27 | - | TGTGCCAGCAGTATTCTTTCTAGCGGGAGGGGCACAGATACGCAGTATTTT | CASSILSSGRGTDTQYF
TRBJ2-1 | - | TRBV27 | - | TGTGCCAGCAGTTCGCAGGACTATGAGCAGTTCTTC | CASSSQDYEQFF
TRBJ1-5 | TRBD1 | TRBV5-6 | many | TGTGCCAGCAGTTTCAGGGGGCCTAATCAGCCCCAGCATTTT | CASSFRGPNQPQHF
TRBJ2-3 | TRBD1 | TRBV5-5 | few | TGTGCCAGCAGCTATCGACAGGGACAGGGTAGAGATACGCAGTATTTT | CASSYRQGQGRDTQYF
TRBJ2-7 | - | TRBV5-6 | few | TGTGCCAGCAGCTTTGGGGTTTCCTCCGAGCAGTACTTC | CASSFGVSSEQYF
TRBJ1-2 | - | TRBV14 | many | TGTGCCAGCAGCCCGCGGCACGTAAATATAGAGAGGAGCTACACCTTC | CASSPRHVNIERSYTF
TRBJ2-7 | TRBD1 | TRBV30 | - | TGTGCCTGGAGTGTAAGCCCCGGACAGGGGATTAAAACCTACGAGCAGTACTTC | CAWSVSPGQGIKTYEQYF
TRBJ2-5 | - | TRBV4-1 | - | TGCGCCAGCAGCCAAAGCATCGGAAAGCCAGAGCCCCAGTACTTC | CASSQSIGKPEPQYF